These T cell receptor beta chains were read from a single sample in a study of T-cell memory formation after mild COVID-19. Via MiXCR, TCRdb re-called the 5' RACE reads, giving one row per CDR3 protein. The repertoire holds about 320,000 distinct CDR3 sequences, roughly 13% seen once, with roughly a fifth in the top ten. The sequencing input was PBMCs or a T cell subset sorted from them (not recorded which). These receptors were taken from a man between 18 and 35 years old who had mild COVID-19 (a few samples of this study predate the infection). Cell type and time point are not known. Each CDR3 is given with its conserved first and last residue. A D gene is named only where the DNA matches it firmly. The size field is filled for only some rows; it gives once, few, many or a size class.

v_call: TRBV29-1
clone_size: few
d_call: TRBD1
j_call: TRBJ2-3
cdr3_aa: CSVAQGKRVTDTQYF
cdr3_nt: TGCAGCGTTGCACAGGGGAAGAGGGTCACAGATACGCAGTATTTT

v_call: TRBV20-1
clone_size: NA
d_call: NA
j_call: TRBJ1-2
cdr3_aa: CSAGAGVYTF
cdr3_nt: TGCAGTGCCGGCGCAGGGGTTTACACCTTC

v_call: TRBV20-1
clone_size: NA
d_call: TRBD1
j_call: TRBJ2-5
cdr3_aa: CSASVLRRQGFGGLGETQYF
cdr3_nt: TGCAGTGCTAGTGTTCTAAGGAGACAGGGTTTTGGGGGTCTTGGGGAGACCCAGTACTTC

v_call: TRBV5-6
clone_size: NA
d_call: TRBD1
j_call: TRBJ2-7
cdr3_aa: CASSSAQGAIGWDEQYF
cdr3_nt: TGTGCCAGCAGCTCGGCCCAGGGGGCGATAGGTTGGGACGAGCAGTACTTC

v_call: TRBV12-3/TRBV12-4
clone_size: many
d_call: NA
j_call: TRBJ1-2
cdr3_aa: CASTRQPNNYGYTF
cdr3_nt: TGTGCCAGCACCCGACAGCCGAATAACTATGGCTACACCTTC

v_call: TRBV7-9
clone_size: few
d_call: NA
j_call: TRBJ1-4
cdr3_aa: CASSFTGTQEKLFF
cdr3_nt: TGTGCCAGCAGCTTTACCGGGACACAAGAAAAACTGTTTTTT

v_call: TRBV18
clone_size: few
d_call: NA
j_call: TRBJ2-3
cdr3_aa: CASSPFAADTQYF
cdr3_nt: TGTGCCAGCTCACCATTCGCCGCGGATACGCAGTATTTT

v_call: TRBV7-2
clone_size: NA
d_call: TRBD2
j_call: TRBJ2-3
cdr3_aa: CASSLSAGHTDTQYF
cdr3_nt: TGTGCCAGCAGCTTATCAGCGGGGCACACAGATACGCAGTATTTT

v_call: TRBV15
clone_size: few
d_call: TRBD1
j_call: TRBJ1-6
cdr3_aa: CATSFRDRYNSPLHF
cdr3_nt: TGTGCCACTAGTTTTCGGGACAGATATAATTCACCCCTCCACTTT

v_call: TRBV6-5
clone_size: many
d_call: NA
j_call: TRBJ2-3
cdr3_aa: CASSHGGTDTQYF
cdr3_nt: TGTGCCAGCAGCCACGGAGGCACAGATACGCAGTATTTT

v_call: TRBV6-5
clone_size: few
d_call: NA
j_call: TRBJ1-5
cdr3_aa: CASSYRGREPQHF
cdr3_nt: TGTGCCAGCAGTTACCGGGGGCGTGAGCCCCAGCATTTT

v_call: TRBV4-1
clone_size: NA
d_call: TRBD1
j_call: TRBJ2-7
cdr3_aa: CASSQDPRGQGSYEQYF
cdr3_nt: TGCGCCAGCAGCCAAGATCCTAGGGGACAGGGATCCTACGAGCAGTACTTC

v_call: TRBV5-1
clone_size: NA
d_call: NA
j_call: TRBJ2-5
cdr3_aa: CASSWTGREETQYF
cdr3_nt: TGCGCCAGCTCCTGGACAGGGAGGGAAGAGACCCAGTACTTC

v_call: TRBV12-3/TRBV12-4
clone_size: NA
d_call: NA
j_call: TRBJ2-3
cdr3_aa: CASSFPGLETDTDTQYF
cdr3_nt: TGTGCCAGCAGTTTCCCGGGGCTCGAAACAGACACAGATACGCAGTATTTT

v_call: TRBV7-9
clone_size: many
d_call: NA
j_call: TRBJ2-3
cdr3_aa: CASSPKRGTDTQYF
cdr3_nt: TGTGCCAGCAGCCCAAAAAGGGGCACAGATACGCAGTATTTT

v_call: TRBV7-9
clone_size: NA
d_call: NA
j_call: TRBJ1-6
cdr3_aa: CATKETLDSPLHF
cdr3_nt: TGTGCCACCAAGGAGACATTAGATTCACCCCTCCACTTT

v_call: TRBV29-1
clone_size: NA
d_call: NA
j_call: TRBJ2-5
cdr3_aa: CSVDWTLETQYF
cdr3_nt: TGCAGCGTTGATTGGACGTTAGAGACCCAGTACTTC

v_call: TRBV28
clone_size: few
d_call: NA
j_call: TRBJ2-3
cdr3_aa: CASSKEGPRTDTQYF
cdr3_nt: TGTGCCAGCAGCAAGGAGGGGCCGCGGACAGATACGCAGTATTTT

v_call: TRBV11-2
clone_size: NA
d_call: TRBD2
j_call: TRBJ2-7
cdr3_aa: CATRGGYYEQYF
cdr3_nt: TGTGCCACCCGCGGGGGGTACTACGAGCAGTACTTC

v_call: TRBV11-2
clone_size: few
d_call: TRBD2
j_call: TRBJ2-1
cdr3_aa: CASSLAAGGPVPSYNEQFF
cdr3_nt: TGTGCCAGCAGCTTAGCAGCGGGGGGCCCAGTCCCCTCCTACAATGAGCAGTTCTTC

v_call: TRBV6-2/TRBV6-3
clone_size: NA
d_call: NA
j_call: TRBJ2-5
cdr3_aa: CASRPYREETQYF
cdr3_nt: TGTGCCAGCAGACCCTATAGAGAAGAGACCCAGTACTTC

v_call: TRBV7-6
clone_size: NA
d_call: NA
j_call: TRBJ2-6
cdr3_aa: CASSPGVRGSGANVLTF
cdr3_nt: TGTGCCAGCAGCCCCGGGGTAAGGGGCTCTGGGGCCAACGTCCTGACTTTC

v_call: TRBV20-1
clone_size: many
d_call: NA
j_call: TRBJ1-2
cdr3_aa: CSASYGGEYGYTF
cdr3_nt: TGCAGTGCTAGTTATGGGGGGGAATATGGCTACACCTTC

v_call: TRBV6-6
clone_size: NA
d_call: NA
j_call: TRBJ2-4
cdr3_aa: CASSYRDIQYF
cdr3_nt: TGTGCCAGCAGTTACCGGGACATTCAGTACTTC

v_call: TRBV7-2
clone_size: NA
d_call: TRBD1
j_call: TRBJ1-5
cdr3_aa: CASSPGGAGGRAQHF
cdr3_nt: TGTGCCAGCAGCCCGGGGGGAGCAGGGGGTAGAGCCCAGCATTTT

v_call: TRBV14
clone_size: few
d_call: TRBD1
j_call: TRBJ2-7
cdr3_aa: CASSLRTGGTYEQYF
cdr3_nt: TGTGCCAGCAGCCTCCGGACAGGGGGAACCTACGAGCAGTACTTC

v_call: TRBV6-2/TRBV6-3
clone_size: few
d_call: NA
j_call: TRBJ1-3
cdr3_aa: CASSTKRFYSGNTIYF
cdr3_nt: TGTGCCAGCAGTACCAAGAGATTTTACTCTGGAAACACCATATATTTT

v_call: TRBV3-1
clone_size: NA
d_call: NA
j_call: TRBJ2-2
cdr3_aa: CASRERGSTGELFF
cdr3_nt: TGTGCCAGCAGAGAAAGGGGATCTACCGGGGAGCTGTTTTTT

v_call: TRBV2
clone_size: NA
d_call: TRBD1
j_call: TRBJ1-6
cdr3_aa: CASSESSRGNSPLHF
cdr3_nt: TGTGCCAGCAGTGAATCTAGCAGGGGGAATTCACCCCTCCACTTT

v_call: TRBV7-9
clone_size: many
d_call: TRBD1
j_call: TRBJ2-7
cdr3_aa: CASSLGQGIGDEQYF
cdr3_nt: TGTGCCAGCAGCTTAGGACAGGGGATAGGAGACGAGCAGTACTTC

v_call: TRBV15
clone_size: few
d_call: TRBD1
j_call: TRBJ2-2
cdr3_aa: CATSRGTGVITGELFF
cdr3_nt: TGTGCCACCAGCAGGGGGACAGGGGTAATCACCGGGGAGCTGTTTTTT

v_call: TRBV20-1
clone_size: NA
d_call: NA
j_call: TRBJ2-1
cdr3_aa: CSALSGPYNEQFF
cdr3_nt: TGCAGTGCTCTGAGCGGCCCTTACAATGAGCAGTTCTTC

v_call: TRBV20-1
clone_size: few
d_call: NA
j_call: TRBJ1-6
cdr3_aa: CSARVAESPLHF
cdr3_nt: TGCAGTGCTAGAGTTGCGGAATCACCCCTCCACTTT

v_call: TRBV3-1
clone_size: NA
d_call: NA
j_call: TRBJ2-7
cdr3_aa: CASTETLTNSYEQYF
cdr3_nt: TGTGCCAGCACGGAAACGTTGACAAACTCCTACGAGCAGTACTTC

v_call: TRBV29-1
clone_size: NA
d_call: TRBD2
j_call: TRBJ2-3
cdr3_aa: CSVAELTPGLAGVLADTQYF
cdr3_nt: TGCAGCGTTGCGGAACTAACACCGGGACTAGCGGGAGTTCTCGCAGATACGCAGTATTTT

v_call: TRBV11-2
clone_size: few
d_call: TRBD2
j_call: TRBJ2-3
cdr3_aa: CASSLVGTSGGQYF
cdr3_nt: TGTGCCAGCAGCTTAGTCGGGACTAGCGGGGGGCAGTATTTT

v_call: TRBV7-2
clone_size: few
d_call: TRBD1
j_call: TRBJ2-1
cdr3_aa: CASSRQGPSYNEQFF
cdr3_nt: TGTGCCAGCAGTCGACAGGGGCCCTCCTACAATGAGCAGTTCTTC

v_call: TRBV18
clone_size: few
d_call: TRBD1
j_call: TRBJ1-5
cdr3_aa: CASSSSGQSNQPQHF
cdr3_nt: TGTGCCAGCTCATCCTCGGGACAGAGCAATCAGCCCCAGCATTTT

v_call: TRBV12-3/TRBV12-4
clone_size: NA
d_call: NA
j_call: TRBJ2-1
cdr3_aa: CASSTRGRTYNEQFF
cdr3_nt: TGTGCCAGCAGCACCAGGGGCAGAACCTACAATGAGCAGTTCTTC

v_call: TRBV7-2
clone_size: few
d_call: NA
j_call: TRBJ1-5
cdr3_aa: CASSWSVGSNQPQHF
cdr3_nt: TGTGCCAGCAGCTGGAGTGTTGGGAGCAATCAGCCCCAGCATTTT

v_call: TRBV7-2
clone_size: NA
d_call: NA
j_call: TRBJ2-3
cdr3_aa: CASSLPSRDTQYF
cdr3_nt: TGTGCCAGCAGCTTACCCAGCAGAGATACGCAGTATTTT

v_call: TRBV7-9
clone_size: few
d_call: NA
j_call: TRBJ1-1
cdr3_aa: CASSHPQVGGTEAFF
cdr3_nt: TGTGCCAGCAGCCACCCCCAAGTGGGGGGCACTGAAGCTTTCTTT

v_call: TRBV7-2
clone_size: NA
d_call: TRBD2
j_call: TRBJ2-1
cdr3_aa: CASSLSPGGGNEQFF
cdr3_nt: TGTGCCAGCAGCTTAAGCCCTGGCGGGGGCAATGAGCAGTTCTTC

v_call: TRBV7-9
clone_size: NA
d_call: TRBD1
j_call: TRBJ2-1
cdr3_aa: CASSRTGGAGPEQFF
cdr3_nt: TGTGCCAGCAGCCGGACAGGGGGCGCTGGCCCTGAGCAGTTCTTC

v_call: TRBV4-3
clone_size: few
d_call: TRBD2
j_call: TRBJ2-3
cdr3_aa: CASSQLSSGGRTDTQYF
cdr3_nt: TGCGCCAGCAGCCAGCTATCTAGCGGGGGTCGAACAGATACGCAGTATTTT

v_call: TRBV20-1
clone_size: few
d_call: NA
j_call: TRBJ2-3
cdr3_aa: CSARDRAVGTDTQYF
cdr3_nt: TGCAGTGCTAGAGATAGGGCGGTGGGAACAGATACGCAGTATTTT

v_call: TRBV7-9
clone_size: NA
d_call: NA
j_call: TRBJ2-5
cdr3_aa: CASSTTGNQETQYF
cdr3_nt: TGTGCCAGCAGCACGACAGGCAACCAAGAGACCCAGTACTTC

v_call: TRBV7-6
clone_size: NA
d_call: TRBD1
j_call: TRBJ2-5
cdr3_aa: CASSLGTVGTQYF
cdr3_nt: TGTGCCAGCAGCTTGGGGACAGTGGGGACCCAGTACTTC

v_call: TRBV10-3
clone_size: few
d_call: NA
j_call: TRBJ2-2
cdr3_aa: CATGGYPNTGELFF
cdr3_nt: TGTGCCACAGGGGGGTATCCGAACACCGGGGAGCTGTTTTTT

v_call: TRBV5-1
clone_size: NA
d_call: TRBD1
j_call: TRBJ1-5
cdr3_aa: CASSFEGAGQPQHF
cdr3_nt: TGCGCCAGCAGCTTCGAGGGGGCGGGTCAGCCCCAGCATTTT

v_call: TRBV19
clone_size: NA
d_call: NA
j_call: TRBJ1-1
cdr3_aa: CASRPGTLNTEAFF
cdr3_nt: TGTGCCAGTAGACCCGGGACCCTGAACACTGAAGCTTTCTTT

v_call: TRBV7-6
clone_size: NA
d_call: NA
j_call: TRBJ2-3
cdr3_aa: CASSLMATDTQYF
cdr3_nt: TGTGCCAGCAGCTTAATGGCTACAGATACGCAGTATTTT

v_call: TRBV10-3
clone_size: few
d_call: NA
j_call: TRBJ1-1
cdr3_aa: CATGDQGTEAFF
cdr3_nt: TGTGCCACAGGGGACCAGGGCACTGAAGCTTTCTTT

v_call: TRBV7-2
clone_size: NA
d_call: TRBD1
j_call: TRBJ1-5
cdr3_aa: CASSWTGRNQPQHF
cdr3_nt: TGTGCCAGCAGCTGGACAGGGCGCAATCAGCCCCAGCATTTT